This T cell receptor beta chain was sequenced in a study of blood T cell repertoires in COVID-19. Germline V CDR1 and CDR2: LGHNA, YNFKEQ. CDR3 size: 15 residues. The V and J ends lost 6 bases and 6 bases, in that order; junction bases with no gene match: 5. Repertoires were generated with immunoSEQ multiplex PCR, while TCRdb's copy carries only in-frame clones and drops some. Altogether about 180,000 clones are present, about nine tenths being singletons, with the ten largest covering roughly 8.9%. Sequencing was done on a sample of PBMCs or T cells enriched from blood (not recorded which). The source is a woman under 30 who had recovered from COVID-19. The chain employs TRBV4-2 and TRBJ2-2; 12 bases fit TRBD2. This CDR3 is CASSLAGGPAGELFF. CDR3 DNA sequence: TGTGCCAGCAGTCTAGCGGGGGGGCCTGCCGGGGAGCTGTTTTTT.